The rows below give T cell receptor beta chains drawn from one sample of a study of neoadjuvant nivolumab and ipilimumab in lung cancer. Generated by immunoSEQ multiplex PCR, the TCRdb table keeps only in-frame clones and is missing some. The sample contains 30,000 or so clones, around 90% of which appear only once. The material was peripheral blood, obtained after neoadjuvant nivolumab, alone or with ipilimumab, at or shortly before surgery. The origin of the receptors is an adult with non-small cell lung cancer. CDR3s include the opening cysteine and the closing phenylalanine or tryptophan. Only some rows state a clone size, as once, few, many or a class for expanded clones.

j_call: TRBJ2-7; v_call: TRBV6-6; clone_size: NA; cdr3_aa: CASSGQYEQYF
j_call: TRBJ1-2; v_call: TRBV4-1; clone_size: NA; cdr3_aa: CASSQVGTGSGYTF
j_call: TRBJ2-7; v_call: TRBV6-1; clone_size: NA; cdr3_aa: CASSNTDREQYF
j_call: TRBJ1-5; v_call: TRBV19; clone_size: NA; cdr3_aa: CASSSTGTDLVPQHF
j_call: TRBJ2-3; v_call: TRBV11-3; clone_size: NA; cdr3_aa: CASSPEGRADTQYF
j_call: TRBJ1-2; v_call: TRBV15; clone_size: NA; cdr3_aa: CATSRDSGNYGYTF
j_call: TRBJ2-2; v_call: TRBV21-1; clone_size: NA; cdr3_aa: CASSKDGKQGDTGELFF
j_call: TRBJ2-3; v_call: TRBV7-9; clone_size: NA; cdr3_aa: CASSYETDTQYF
j_call: TRBJ2-2; v_call: TRBV18; clone_size: NA; cdr3_aa: CASSPPIETGELFF
j_call: TRBJ1-3; v_call: TRBV11-2; clone_size: NA; cdr3_aa: CASSSDRLRAIYF
j_call: TRBJ2-7; v_call: TRBV11-2; clone_size: NA; cdr3_aa: CASSWGRERGYEQYF
j_call: TRBJ2-2; v_call: TRBV9; clone_size: NA; cdr3_aa: CASSAGQGTIGELFF
j_call: TRBJ2-1; v_call: TRBV5-1; clone_size: NA; cdr3_aa: CASSFGLAGVNEQFF
j_call: TRBJ1-5; v_call: TRBV19; clone_size: few; cdr3_aa: CASSKQGGSNQPQHF
j_call: TRBJ2-1; v_call: TRBV5-4; clone_size: NA; cdr3_aa: CASSLATSARYNEQFF
j_call: TRBJ2-2; v_call: TRBV11-2; clone_size: once; cdr3_aa: CASSLVHRELFF
j_call: TRBJ2-5; v_call: TRBV10-3; clone_size: NA; cdr3_aa: CAISESGLGETQYF
j_call: TRBJ2-3; v_call: TRBV6-1; clone_size: once; cdr3_aa: CASSMGVQTQYF
j_call: TRBJ2-7; v_call: TRBV10-1; clone_size: NA; cdr3_aa: CASSKGGSSYEQYF
j_call: TRBJ2-3; v_call: TRBV5-6; clone_size: NA; cdr3_aa: CASSLVRADTQYF
j_call: TRBJ2-1; v_call: TRBV5-1; clone_size: NA; cdr3_aa: CASSSRRAGTSGYEQFF
j_call: TRBJ2-5; v_call: TRBV2; clone_size: NA; cdr3_aa: CASSVQGKGQETQYF